The rows below give T cell receptor beta chains drawn from one sample of a study of T-cell memory formation after mild COVID-19. A single record per CDR3 protein comes from TCRdb applying MiXCR to the 5' RACE reads. The sample lists about 130,000 distinct CDR3 sequences, approximately 17% occurring once. The sequencing sample was made of PBMCs or a T cell subset sorted from them (not recorded which). These receptors all stem from a man younger than 35 who had mild COVID-19 (a few samples of this study predate the infection). Cell type and time point are not known. Each CDR3 is given with its conserved first and last residue. The D gene is left open where the match is weak. Only part of the rows carry a size: once, few, many, or a class if the clone is expanded.

>TRBJ1-2|-|TRBV10-3|-
TGTGCCGCGGGGTATGGCTACACCTTC
CAAGYGYTF
>TRBJ2-1|-|TRBV5-1|many
TGCGCCAGCAGCTTGGGGGCCCATAACAATGAGCAGTTCTTC
CASSLGAHNNEQFF
>TRBJ1-1|-|TRBV29-1|many
TGCAGCGTTGCGACCGGGACAAGGAACACTGAAGCTTTCTTT
CSVATGTRNTEAFF
>TRBJ2-3|-|TRBV29-1|few
TGCAGCGTTGGGAACCCAGGAGGGGGGCAGTATTTT
CSVGNPGGGQYF
>TRBJ2-3|-|TRBV7-2|few
TGTGCCAGCAGCAGGGACCGACCTGGGGATACGCAGTATTTT
CASSRDRPGDTQYF
>TRBJ1-1|-|TRBV12-3/TRBV12-4|-
TGTGCCAGCAGCTTCCGTCAGGTGAACACTGAAGCTTTCTTT
CASSFRQVNTEAFF
>TRBJ1-6|-|TRBV21-1|few
TGTGCCAGCAAACCCGCGGTGGGGAGGACCTATAATTCACCCCTCCACTTT
CASKPAVGRTYNSPLHF
>TRBJ2-2|TRBD1|TRBV11-2|many
TGTGCCAGCAGCTTGGCTGGACAGGGTAATGACGGGGAGCTGTTTTTT
CASSLAGQGNDGELFF
>TRBJ1-1|-|TRBV9|few
TGTGCCAGCAGCGGCGTGGGCTATGAAGCTTTCTTT
CASSGVGYEAFF
>TRBJ2-3|TRBD2|TRBV5-4|-
TGTGCCAGCAGCTTGGATGGGCGAGCGGGGAGGGATACGCAGTATTTT
CASSLDGRAGRDTQYF
>TRBJ2-2|-|TRBV5-1|many
TGCGCCAGCAGCCCACCCGGGACACTGAACACCGGGGAGCTGTTTTTT
CASSPPGTLNTGELFF
>TRBJ2-2|-|TRBV6-2/TRBV6-3|many
TGTGCCAGCAATTTTAACTGGAACACCGGGGAGCTGTTTTTT
CASNFNWNTGELFF
>TRBJ2-3|TRBD2|TRBV7-2|few
TGTGCCAGCAGTCAGCCGGGAGGGGTAGATACGCAGTATTTT
CASSQPGGVDTQYF
>TRBJ2-1|TRBD2|TRBV24-1|few
TGTGCCACCAGTGACCCGAGCGGGGGGGCTCGGAATGAGCAGTTCTTC
CATSDPSGGARNEQFF
>TRBJ2-2|-|TRBV29-1|-
TGCAGCGTTTATAAGGGGGACACCGGGGAGCTGTTTTTT
CSVYKGDTGELFF
>TRBJ2-5|-|TRBV5-1|-
TGCGCCAGCAGCCTTGAAGCAGAGACCCAGTACTTC
CASSLEAETQYF
>TRBJ2-7|TRBD1|TRBV3-1|many
TGTGCCAGCAACCGACAGGGGAACGAGCAGTACTTC
CASNRQGNEQYF
>TRBJ1-1|TRBD1|TRBV6-5|-
TGTGCCAGCAGTACAGGGGGAGACACTGAAGCTTTCTTT
CASSTGGDTEAFF
>TRBJ2-5|TRBD2|TRBV5-1|-
TGCGCCAGCAGCTTGGAAGGTTGGCGGGGGGGACAAGAGACCCAGTACTTC
CASSLEGWRGGQETQYF
>TRBJ1-3|TRBD1|TRBV10-3|-
TGTGCCATCAGCGCCCCCGACAGGGGTGGAAACACCATATATTTT
CAISAPDRGGNTIYF
>TRBJ1-5|TRBD1|TRBV7-2|few
TGTGCCAGCAGCGGGGGGCAGGGGGTTGTGGGTCAGCCCCAGCATTTT
CASSGGQGVVGQPQHF
>TRBJ2-5|-|TRBV21-1|-
TGTGCCAGCAGCAAGAGTAGGATTTGGGAGACCCAGTACTTC
CASSKSRIWETQYF
>TRBJ2-3|-|TRBV4-2|few
TGTGCCAGCAGCCAAGTGGCAGGTATGAGGGCAGATACGCAGTATTTT
CASSQVAGMRADTQYF
>TRBJ2-3|TRBD2|TRBV5-1|once
TGCGCCAGCAGCTCCGGAAACCTAGCGGGGGTCGGAGATACGCAGTATTTT
CASSSGNLAGVGDTQYF
>TRBJ2-2|-|TRBV5-5|-
TGTGCCAGCAGCTCAGGGTTTACCGGGGAGCTGTTTTTT
CASSSGFTGELFF
>TRBJ2-3|-|TRBV28|-
TGTGCCAGCACCCAGGCCATGGGGTCGGGGGCAGATACGCAGTATTTT
CASTQAMGSGADTQYF
>TRBJ1-2|-|TRBV7-3|-
TGTGCCAGCAGCCTGCTAGGCGGACACTTAGTGGAGGGCTACACCTTC
CASSLLGGHLVEGYTF
>TRBJ2-4|-|TRBV12-3/TRBV12-4|many
TGTGCCAGCAGTTTAACCGGGGAGAACATTCAGTACTTC
CASSLTGENIQYF
>TRBJ2-3|-|TRBV15|few
TGTGCCACCAGCAGAGAGGCCAGCGATACGCAGTATTTT
CATSREASDTQYF
>TRBJ2-3|-|TRBV5-5|few
TGTGCCAGCAGCTTTGGTCAGGACCCAGATACGCAGTATTTT
CASSFGQDPDTQYF
>TRBJ1-2|TRBD1|TRBV6-1|few
TGTGCCAGCAGTTCACCAGGGGGCGGGGCTGGCTACACCTTC
CASSSPGGGAGYTF
>TRBJ2-1|TRBD2|TRBV7-2|-
TGTGCCAGCAGCTCCGTAGCGGGGGGCTGGGATGAGCAGTTCTTC
CASSSVAGGWDEQFF
>TRBJ2-4|TRBD1|TRBV20-1|-
TGCAGTGCTCCACCGGGACAGAAAAACATTCAGTACTTC
CSAPPGQKNIQYF
>TRBJ2-2|-|TRBV7-2|few
TGTGCCAGCAGGCCCCCCTCCAGCGTCGGTATCGGGGAGCTGTTTTTT
CASRPPSSVGIGELFF
>TRBJ2-7|TRBD1|TRBV5-1|-
TGCGCCAGCTCAAGACAGGGTCCGCTCTCCGAGCAGTACTTC
CASSRQGPLSEQYF
>TRBJ1-4|-|TRBV6-5|-
TGTGCCAGCAGTTACCGGTCCCCGACATTGAACAGGGTTGCTAATGAAAAACTGTTTTTT
CASSYRSPTLNRVANEKLFF
>TRBJ2-3|-|TRBV7-9|-
TGTGCCAGCAGCTTAGGGTTATACAGAGCAGATACGCAGTATTTT
CASSLGLYRADTQYF